This T cell receptor (beta chain) was recorded in a study of T cells after yellow fever vaccination. Findings and limits, study-wide: Abundant clonotypes from the bulk population could get into FACS-sorted repertoires as contaminants. The CD4 compartment and the CD8 compartment contained a small share of clonotypes in common. Re-detected after boosting: most primary clones, 96% of CD4 and less than 90% of CD8.

Conversion of TCR transcripts into cDNA relied on 5'RACE template switching, which added a universal primer site and UMIs. One entry per CDR3 protein, called by TCRdb with MiXCR from the 5' RACE reads. The sample shows approximately 610,000 distinct CDR3 sequences, roughly a sixth of them seen only once. There are a few counts of this clonotype. What it binds is unknown. There are 13 residues in the CDR3. The V end lost 2 bases, the J end lost 8 bases, and 12 bases lay between the germline ends. J is TRBJ1-2 and V is TRBV12-3 or TRBV12-4, with a possible D match to TRBD1 (6 bases). The sequence derives from a man younger than 35 who received the YFV17D yellow fever vaccine. This specimen consisted of PBMCs, obtained less than 6 days after the first yellow fever vaccination. In DNA, the CDR3 is TGTGCCAGCAGTTTACAGGGGTTCGGCGGCTACACCTTC. Translating gives CASSLQGFGGYTF.